This entry concerns a single T cell receptor beta chain. The antigen remains unidentified. The data derive from a study of beta chain features in type 1 diabetes. Study-level background: Examination covered under 120 million sorted cells spanning all samples.

As every portion of the isolated RNA was reverse transcribed, the sequencing read expressed TCRB transcripts. Read counts averaged approximately 3.5 million for samples of naive, central memory and regulatory T cells. Libraries were prepared by immunoSEQ multiplex PCR; TCRdb keeps only in-frame clonotypes and omits some of them. The repertoire includes fewer than 350,000 clones, approximately 15% of them detected once, and around 0.015% sits in the top ten. Findings and limits, study-wide: Shortening of TCRB CDR3s, moderate but significant, appeared in all four CD4+ subsets of Type 1 diabetes patients. Junctions at VDJ sites from type 1 diabetes patients had fewer insertions and more deletions.

With V trimmed by 4 bases and J by 4 bases, 7 bases remained unmatched. This CDR3 spans 15 amino acids. Germline V lookup: CDR1 WSHSY, CDR2 SAAADI. The V call is TRBV10-2, the J call TRBJ2-5, with TRBD1 matching 9 bases. Specimen: naive CD4+ T cells from blood. This TCR was sampled from a man between 18 and 35 years old with type 1 diabetes. CDR3 residues: CASSAFDRGRETQYF. CDR3 nucleotides: TGCGCCAGCAGTGCCTTTGACAGGGGGAGAGAGACCCAGTACTTC.